This TCR beta chain was observed in a study of CD8 T cells in Susac syndrome. Study information: Sequenced Susac syndrome patients included over five with active disease and roughly 8 who were in remission.

Comments on this clonotype: Its antigen is not known.

Sequencing targeted TCR beta in blood CD8+ and CD4+ T cells. The CD8+ and CD4+ T cells were isolated magnetically using a negative isolation approach, whereas the TEMRA cells were enriched by FACS. General observations from the study: None of the CD4+ T cell repertoires in Susac syndrome showed clonal expansion.

Random hexamers were used to reverse transcribe an amount of roughly 0.5 to 1 ug RNA. TCRdb itself ran the immunoSEQ multiplex PCR reads through MiXCR, one entry per CDR3 protein. The sample has 150,000 to 200,000 distinct CDR3 sequences, approximately 95% seen once. The CDR3 consists of 17 residues. The germline V and J ends were trimmed by 1 base and 2 bases, with 16 bases remaining between them. CDR1 is LGHNA and CDR2 is YSLEER in the germline V gene. The sample consisted of CD4+ T cells from PBMCs. The chain links TRBV4-3 to TRBJ2-3; D unresolved. The source of this sequence is a human donor with Susac syndrome. The CDR3 reads CASSQVPSVEYTDTQYF. The CDR3, as DNA: TGCGCCAGCAGCCAAGTTCCCAGCGTGGAATACACAGATACGCAGTATTTT.